This record concerns one TCR beta chain sequence. Each CDR3 protein gets one entry after TCRdb re-called the 5' RACE reads with MiXCR. The top ten clones hold about a fifth of a sample with roughly 340,000 distinct CDR3 sequences, 15% to 20% of them seen once. The data were taken from a study of T-cell memory formation after mild COVID-19. Trimming took 5 bases from V and 5 from J, leaving 18 bases between them. CDR1 and CDR2 from the germline V gene are SGHVS and FQNEAQ. This CDR3 contains 15 residues. The specimen was PBMCs or a T cell subset sorted from them (not recorded which). This clonotype was obtained from a man between 18 and 29 years old who had mild COVID-19 (a few samples of this study predate the infection). Cell type and time point are not known. The chain combines TRBV7-8 with TRBJ1-2, with a possible D match to TRBD1 (6 bases). This CDR3 reads CASSPRTVGVYGYTF. Here the CDR3 DNA reads TGTGCCAGCAGCCCCAGGACAGTCGGCGTATATGGCTACACCTTC.